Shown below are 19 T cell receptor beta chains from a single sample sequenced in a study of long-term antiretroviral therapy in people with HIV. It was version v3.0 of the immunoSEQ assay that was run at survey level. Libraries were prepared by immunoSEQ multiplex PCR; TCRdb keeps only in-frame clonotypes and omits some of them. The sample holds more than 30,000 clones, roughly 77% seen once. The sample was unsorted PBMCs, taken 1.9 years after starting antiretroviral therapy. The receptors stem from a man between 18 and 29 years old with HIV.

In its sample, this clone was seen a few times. The DNA for the CDR3 is TGTGCCAGCAGCCCCCGGGATAAAAAGCGGGGGGAGGTTAGGGAGACCCAGTACTTC. This codes for CASSPRDKKRGEVRETQYF. This sequence joins TRBV7-8 and TRBJ2-5; the match to TRBD2 covers 9 bases. Germline V gives CDR1 SGHVS, CDR2 FQNEAQ. There are 19 residues in the CDR3. V lost 5 bases to trimming and J lost 5 bases; unmatched junction nucleotides: 21.

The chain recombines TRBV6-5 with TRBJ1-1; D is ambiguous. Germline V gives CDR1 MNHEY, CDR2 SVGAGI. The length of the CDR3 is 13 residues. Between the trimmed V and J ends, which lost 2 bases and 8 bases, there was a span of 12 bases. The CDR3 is CASSYRDTTEAFF. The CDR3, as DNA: TGTGCCAGCAGTTACAGGGATACTACGGAAGCTTTCTTT.

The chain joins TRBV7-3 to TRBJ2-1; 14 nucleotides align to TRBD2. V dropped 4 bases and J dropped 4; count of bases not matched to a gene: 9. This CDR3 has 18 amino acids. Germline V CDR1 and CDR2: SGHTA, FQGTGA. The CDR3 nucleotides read TGTGCCAGCAGCTCTGGACTAGCGGGGGGTCTAGAATACAATGAGCAGTTCTTC. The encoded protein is CASSSGLAGGLEYNEQFF. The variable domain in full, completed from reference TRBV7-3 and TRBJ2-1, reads GAGVSQTPSNKVTEKGKYVELRCDPISGHTALYWYRQSLGQGPEFLIYFQGTGAADDSGLPNDRFFAVRPEGSVSTLKIQRTERGDSAVYLCASSSGLAGGLEYNEQFFGPGTRLTVL.

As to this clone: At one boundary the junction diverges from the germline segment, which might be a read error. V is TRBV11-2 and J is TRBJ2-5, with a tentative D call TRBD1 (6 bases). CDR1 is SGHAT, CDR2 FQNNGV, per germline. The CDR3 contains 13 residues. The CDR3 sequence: CASRLGRGETQYF. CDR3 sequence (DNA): TGTGCCAGCAGATTAGGAAGGGGGGAGACCCAGTACTTC.

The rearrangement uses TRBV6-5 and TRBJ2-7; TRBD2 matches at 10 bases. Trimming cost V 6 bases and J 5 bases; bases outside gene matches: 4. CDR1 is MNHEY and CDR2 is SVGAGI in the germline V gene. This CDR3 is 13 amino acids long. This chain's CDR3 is CASRKAGGHEQYV. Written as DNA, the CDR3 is TGTGCCAGCAGAAAAGCGGGGGGGCACGAGCAGTACGTC.

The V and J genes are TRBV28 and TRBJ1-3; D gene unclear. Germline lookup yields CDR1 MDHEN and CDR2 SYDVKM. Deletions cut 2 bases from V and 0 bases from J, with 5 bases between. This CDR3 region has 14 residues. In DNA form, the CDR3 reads TGTGCCAGCAGTTTACACCGCTCTGGAAACACCATATATTTT. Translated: CASSLHRSGNTIYF.

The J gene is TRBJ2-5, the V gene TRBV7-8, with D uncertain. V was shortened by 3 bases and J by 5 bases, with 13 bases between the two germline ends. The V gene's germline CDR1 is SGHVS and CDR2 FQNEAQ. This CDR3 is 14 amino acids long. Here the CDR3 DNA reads TGTGCCAGCAGCTTTGCTGTGGGGTGGGAGACCCAGTACTTC. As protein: CASSFAVGWETQYF.

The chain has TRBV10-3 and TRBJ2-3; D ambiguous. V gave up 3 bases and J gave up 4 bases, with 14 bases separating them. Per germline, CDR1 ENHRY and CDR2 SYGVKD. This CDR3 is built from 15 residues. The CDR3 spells CAISEGTVPSDTQYF. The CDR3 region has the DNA TGTGCCATCAGTGAAGGAACAGTTCCCTCAGATACGCAGTATTTT.

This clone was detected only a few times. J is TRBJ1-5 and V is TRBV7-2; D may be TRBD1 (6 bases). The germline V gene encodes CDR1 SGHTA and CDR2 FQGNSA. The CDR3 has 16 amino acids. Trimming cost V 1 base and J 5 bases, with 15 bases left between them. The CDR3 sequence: CASSLVGGWMDQPQHF. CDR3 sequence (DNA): TGTGCCAGCAGCTTAGTAGGGGGGTGGATGGATCAGCCCCAGCATTTT.

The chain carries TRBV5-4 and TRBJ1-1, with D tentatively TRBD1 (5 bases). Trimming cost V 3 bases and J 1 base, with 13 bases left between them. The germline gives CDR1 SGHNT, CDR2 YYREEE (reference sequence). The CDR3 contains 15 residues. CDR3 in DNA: TGTGCCAGCAGCTCGACTATCCAGGGGAACACTGAAGCTTTCTTT. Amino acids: CASSSTIQGNTEAFF.

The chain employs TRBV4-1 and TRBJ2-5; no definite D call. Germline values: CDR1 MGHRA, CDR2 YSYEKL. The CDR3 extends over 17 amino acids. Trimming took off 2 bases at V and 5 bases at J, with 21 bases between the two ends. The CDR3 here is CASSQPIQGRHLETQYF. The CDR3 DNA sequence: TGCGCCAGCAGCCAACCCATACAAGGCCGCCATTTGGAGACCCAGTACTTC.

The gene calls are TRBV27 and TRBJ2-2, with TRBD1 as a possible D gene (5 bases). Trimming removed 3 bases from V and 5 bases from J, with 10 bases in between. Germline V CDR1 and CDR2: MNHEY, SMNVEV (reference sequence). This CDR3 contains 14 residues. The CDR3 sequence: CASSFFGATGELFF. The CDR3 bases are TGTGCCAGCAGTTTTTTTGGGGCGACCGGGGAGCTGTTTTTT.

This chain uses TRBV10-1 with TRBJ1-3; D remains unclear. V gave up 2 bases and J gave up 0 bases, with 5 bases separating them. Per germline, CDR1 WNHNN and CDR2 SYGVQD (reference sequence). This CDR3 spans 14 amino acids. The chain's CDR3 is CASSEGSSGNTIYF. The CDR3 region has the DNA TGCGCCAGCAGTGAGGGCAGCTCTGGAAACACCATATATTTT.

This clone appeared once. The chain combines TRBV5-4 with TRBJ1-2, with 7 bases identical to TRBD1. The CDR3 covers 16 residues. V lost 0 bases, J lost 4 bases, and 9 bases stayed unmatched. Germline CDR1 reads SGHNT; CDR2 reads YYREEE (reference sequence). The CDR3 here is CASSLAAAGGIYGYTF. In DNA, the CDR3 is TGTGCCAGCAGCTTGGCAGCCGCAGGGGGGATCTATGGCTACACCTTC.

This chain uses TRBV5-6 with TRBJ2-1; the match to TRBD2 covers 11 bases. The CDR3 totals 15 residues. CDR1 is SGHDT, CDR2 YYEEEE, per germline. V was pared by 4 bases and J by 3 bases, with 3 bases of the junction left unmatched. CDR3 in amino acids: CASSLGLADYNEQFF. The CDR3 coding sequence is TGTGCCAGCAGCCTGGGACTAGCGGACTACAATGAGCAGTTCTTC.

CDR3 sequence (DNA): TGTGCCAGTTGGGACAGATATTCACCCCTCCACTTT. Translation: CASWDRYSPLHF. The V gene is TRBV6-5, the J gene TRBJ1-6; 7 positions agree with TRBD1. The V and J ends lost 9 bases and 8 bases, in that order; junction bases with no gene match: 4. Germline CDR1 is MNHEY and CDR2 is SVGAGI. There are 12 residues in the CDR3.

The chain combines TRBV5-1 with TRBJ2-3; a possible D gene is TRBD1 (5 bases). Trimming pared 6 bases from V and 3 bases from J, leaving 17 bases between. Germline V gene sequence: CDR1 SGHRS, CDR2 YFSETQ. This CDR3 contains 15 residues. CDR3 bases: TGCGCCAGCAAGAATGGCCAGGGTGGAACAGATACGCAGTATTTT. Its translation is CASKNGQGGTDTQYF. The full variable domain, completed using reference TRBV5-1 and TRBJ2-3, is KAGVTQTPRYLIKTRGQQVTLSCSPISGHRSVSWYQQTPGQGLQFLFEYFSETQRNKGNFPGRFSGRQFSNSRSEMNVSTLELGDSALYLCASKNGQGGTDTQYFGPGTRLTVL.

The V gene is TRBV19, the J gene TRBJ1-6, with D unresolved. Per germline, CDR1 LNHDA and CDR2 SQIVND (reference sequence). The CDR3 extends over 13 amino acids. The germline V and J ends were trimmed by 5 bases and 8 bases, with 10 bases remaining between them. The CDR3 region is CASSPRRDSPLHF. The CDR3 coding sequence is TGTGCCAGTAGTCCCCGTCGGGATTCACCCCTCCACTTT.

The CDR3 coding sequence is TGCGCCAGCAGCGGGGGGGCGACCCAAGAGACCCAGTACTTC. Translated, it gives CASSGGATQETQYF. The chain links TRBV5-1 to TRBJ2-5; tentatively, D is TRBD2 (7 bases). Germline V lookup: CDR1 SGHRS, CDR2 YFSETQ. The CDR3 runs to 14 residues. Trimming removed 4 bases at V and 1 base at J, with 11 bases between.